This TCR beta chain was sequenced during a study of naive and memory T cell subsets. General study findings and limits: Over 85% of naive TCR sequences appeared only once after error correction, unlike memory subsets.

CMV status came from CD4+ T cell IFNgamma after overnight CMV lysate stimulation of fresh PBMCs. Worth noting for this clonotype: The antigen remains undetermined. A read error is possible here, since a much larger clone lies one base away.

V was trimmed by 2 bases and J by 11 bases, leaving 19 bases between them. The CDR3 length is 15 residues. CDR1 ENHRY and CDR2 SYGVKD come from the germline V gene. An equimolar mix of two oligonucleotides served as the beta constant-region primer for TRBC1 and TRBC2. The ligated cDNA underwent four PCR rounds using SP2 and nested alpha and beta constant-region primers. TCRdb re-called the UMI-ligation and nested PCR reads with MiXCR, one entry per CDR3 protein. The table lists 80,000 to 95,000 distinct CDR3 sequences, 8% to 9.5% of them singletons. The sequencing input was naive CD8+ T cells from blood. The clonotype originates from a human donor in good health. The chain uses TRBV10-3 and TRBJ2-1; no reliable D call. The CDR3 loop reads CAISEGRQVSNKQFF. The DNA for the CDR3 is TGTGCCATCAGTGAGGGCCGACAAGTGAGTAATAAGCAGTTCTTC.